This T cell receptor (beta chain) emerged from a study of cytomegalovirus exposure and HLA in healthy donors. The CDR3 has 17 residues. Germline trimming cut 5 bases from V and 5 bases from J; bases unmatched to any gene: 9. Germline V lookup: CDR1 SGHVS, CDR2 FNYEAQ. Only in-frame clones appear in the TCRdb table, and some are missing; sequencing was by immunoSEQ multiplex PCR. The sample comprises some 43,000 clones, more than 85% of which are singletons, and roughly 5.8% rests with the top ten. This TCR was sampled from a man aged 18 to 29 in good health and CMV-seronegative. The sequenced sample was PBMCs. This rearrangement joins TRBV7-6 to TRBJ2-1; 13 bases fit TRBD2. CDR3 in DNA: TGTGCCAGCAGCCCGAAACTAGCGGGGGGGCCCCACAATGAGCAGTTCTTC. It is translated as CASSPKLAGGPHNEQFF.